Each of the 7 T cell receptor beta chains below was sequenced from the same sample in a study of early T cells in non-severe SARS-CoV-2 infection. In TCRdb, the 5' RACE reads were re-called with MiXCR into one record per CDR3 protein. The sample lists more than 60,000 distinct CDR3 sequences, about 13% occurring once. The sample consisted of whole blood. The receptors come from an adult who was a healthcare worker with PCR-confirmed SARS-CoV-2 infection or an uninfected control (not recorded which).

This clonotype was counted a single time. The chain recombines TRBV5-8 with TRBJ2-3; D remains ambiguous. The CDR3 is 15 residues long. V dropped 2 bases and J dropped 2 bases, with 12 bases sitting between them. Germline V gene data show CDR1 as SGHTS and CDR2 as YDEGEE. Written as DNA, the CDR3 is TGTGCCAGCAGCTTTTCTCGAGATTTCACAGATACGCAGTATTTT. Its protein product is CASSFSRDFTDTQYF.

The V gene is TRBV5-1, the J gene TRBJ2-1, with 8 bases fitting TRBD2. Germline CDR1 SGHRS, CDR2 YFSETQ. This CDR3 spans 15 amino acids. The J segment lost 8 bases and the V segment lost 4 bases, leaving 11 bases of the junction unmatched. The CDR3 DNA reads TGCGCCAGCAGCGTGAGGCCCGGACTAGCCGATGAGCAGTTCTTC. It translates to CASSVRPGLADEQFF.

This clonotype has only a few counts. This chain uses TRBV24-1 with TRBJ1-1; perhaps TRBD1 as D (6 bases). The CDR3 is made up of 13 amino acids. CDR1 and CDR2 from the germline V gene are KGHDR and SFDVKD. V was trimmed by 4 bases and J by 11 bases, leaving 16 bases between them. The CDR3 loop is CATSESRGFVAFF. The CDR3 coding sequence is TGTGCCACCAGTGAGTCCAGGGGTTTCGTGGCTTTCTTT.

The chain uses TRBV5-5 and TRBJ1-2; D is undetermined. Trimming took off 3 bases at V and 6 bases at J, with 6 bases between the two ends. There are 11 residues in the CDR3. Per germline, CDR1 SGHKS and CDR2 YYEKEE (reference sequence). The CDR3 here is CASSSPHGYTF. The CDR3 coding sequence is TGTGCCAGCAGCTCGCCCCATGGCTACACCTTC. The full variable domain, in which reference TRBV5-5 and TRBJ1-2 provide the parts outside the CDR3, is DAGVTQSPTHLIKTRGQQVTLRCSPISGHKSVSWYQQVLGQGPQFIFQYYEKEERGRGNFPDRFSARQFPNYSSELNVNALLLGDSALYLCASSSPHGYTFGSGTRLTVV.

This clonotype has more than one count but fewer than ten. The rearrangement links TRBV4-1 to TRBJ2-7; TRBD2 is a possible D gene (7 bases). CDR3 size: 15 residues. From germline, CDR1 is MGHRA and CDR2 YSYEKL. With 0 bases removed from V and 2 bases from J, the gap between germline ends came to 11 bases. The CDR3 is CASSQETGGPYEQYF. DNA for the CDR3: TGCGCCAGCAGCCAAGAAACGGGGGGCCCCTACGAGCAGTACTTC.

This clonotype was detected only a few times. This rearrangement joins TRBV19 to TRBJ1-2; D is undetermined. V was pared by 6 bases and J by 5 bases, with 16 bases between. Germline-derived CDR1 and CDR2 are LNHDA and SQIVND (reference sequence). The CDR3 is 14 residues long. Written as DNA, the CDR3 is TGTGCCAGTAGCCGCGAGACGCTAGGATATGGCTACACCTTC. This codes for CASSRETLGYGYTF. Full variable domain (remainder filled in from reference TRBV19 and TRBJ1-2): DGGITQSPKYLFRKEGQNVTLSCEQNLNHDAMYWYRQDPGQGLRLIYYSQIVNDFQKGDIAEGYSVSREKKESFPLTVTSAQKNPTAFYLCASSRETLGYGYTFGSGTRLTVV.

This clonotype showed up many times. J is TRBJ2-3 and V is TRBV7-9; D tentatively fits TRBD1 or TRBD2 (5 bases each). There are 15 residues in the CDR3. V lost 5 bases to trimming and J lost 2 bases, with 14 bases between them. The germline CDR1 and CDR2 sequences are SEHNR and FQNEAQ (reference sequence). The CDR3 sequence is CASSPNGTPTDTQYF. The CDR3 nucleotides are TGTGCCAGCAGCCCAAATGGGACCCCCACAGATACGCAGTATTTT.